The 5 T cell receptor beta chains below come from one sample, sequenced in a study of blood T cell repertoires in COVID-19. Using immunoSEQ multiplex PCR, the repertoire was profiled, and TCRdb retains in-frame clones only, with some absent. The table shows fewer than 60,000 clones, with around four fifths occurring only once. The source material was peripheral blood. The receptors were sampled from a man in his 70s with active COVID-19.

V is TRBV4-2 and J is TRBJ2-3; maybe TRBD2 (6 bases). Germline lookup yields CDR1 LGHNA and CDR2 YNFKEQ. CDR3 length: 16 amino acids. V was clipped by 4 bases and J by 2 bases, with 16 bases between them. The CDR3 coding sequence is TGTGCCAGCAGCCCAGAGGTGGGACTTAACACAGATACGCAGTATTTT. The encoded protein is CASSPEVGLNTDTQYF.

V gene TRBV7-2 combines with J gene TRBJ2-3, with TRBD2 identical over 9 bases. Germline V gene lookup returns CDR1 SGHTA and CDR2 FQGNSA. The V segment lost 0 bases and the J segment 6 bases; nucleotides outside the gene matches: 4. The CDR3 covers 15 residues. Written as DNA, the CDR3 is TGTGCCAGCAGCTTAGCGGGACTAGCTCCCGATACGCAGTATTTT. The encoded protein is CASSLAGLAPDTQYF.

The sample holds one count of this clone. V is TRBV9 and J is TRBJ2-7; TRBD1 matches at 8 bases. The germline gives CDR1 SGDLS, CDR2 YYNGEE. The junction had 8 bases not matched to a gene; V was cut back by 1 base and J by 5 bases. This CDR3 region has 15 residues. CDR3 sequence reads: CASSVSGQGRNEQYF. CDR3 DNA: TGTGCCAGCAGCGTATCTGGACAGGGAAGGAACGAGCAGTACTTC.

This chain joins TRBV18 and TRBJ1-5; 7 bases match TRBD1. V trimming: 6 bases; J trimming: 2 bases; junction bases outside the gene matches: 7. The CDR3 runs to 15 residues. Germline assignment: CDR1 KGHSH and CDR2 LQKENI. The CDR3 reads CASSIGGGGNQPQHF. CDR3 sequence (DNA): TGTGCCAGCTCCATAGGAGGGGGCGGCAATCAGCCCCAGCATTTT.

This clone appeared once. CDR3 in DNA: TGTGCCAGCAGCCAAGGACATCTCTACGAGCAGTACTTC. Its protein product is CASSQGHLYEQYF. The rearrangement joins TRBV7-6 to TRBJ2-7; the D gene is possibly TRBD1 (5 bases). Germline lookup yields CDR1 SGHVS and CDR2 FNYEAQ. Trimming cost V 5 bases and J 3 bases, with 11 bases left between them. This CDR3 contains 13 residues.